This T cell receptor (beta chain) was recovered during a study of tissue T cells after allogeneic stem cell transplantation (dated 2022 in TCRdb). Concerning the study at large: When multiple samples of a tissue were available, H&E sections were reviewed by a pathologist, and samples with histologically apparent lymphocytes were prioritized for sequencing. The study profiled TCR beta repertoires across many tissues from research autopsies of patients with and without GVHD, plus mouse models of GVHD. The human arm was a prospective observational study without blinding or randomization.

The research as a whole found: In both patients and mice, T cells from blood and spleen covered only a limited part of the TCR repertoire found in tissues. For the non-GVHD comparator patients, no blood samples were available. Not many T cell clones showed up in more than one patient, yet clustering based on motifs uncovered repertoire signatures that were shared across patients in a tissue-specific way. Within patients, how anatomically similar tissues were was a major factor shaping TCR repertoire composition, regardless of disease or transplant status. Which tissue TCRs were alloreactive or antigen-specific was not determined in the study, and some clones might have been persisting host cells. A small and clinically heterogeneous patient cohort was studied, and sampling depth was acknowledged as a limitation.

Reading the label with the study, this specimen's time point is: human tissue collected at research (rapid) autopsy. Three non-HCT comparator patients with other cancers, who had at least five GI tract samples and no known GI disease at death, were retrospectively selected. Autopsy tissues included GI sites from esophagus to rectum, liver, skin and lymphoid organs including spleen, after a median post-mortem interval of 9.75 hours. Each autopsy specimen was bisected, with one portion flash-frozen in liquid nitrogen and the remainder formalin-fixed, and the outer muscle layers of GI specimens were removed. Genomic DNA was extracted from frozen tissues using the Mag-Bind Blood & Tissue DNA HDQ 96 Kit on a Chemagic 360 or the DNeasy Blood & Tissue Kit. Extracted DNA was further purified with the Genomic DNA Clean & Concentrator-25 kit because of concern about red blood cell contamination. Comment on this clone: Its binding antigen is unknown. There are no base qualities to consult, and no much larger clone falls within one base.

Deletion took 3 bases off V and 2 bases off J, with a span of 7 bases between the germline ends. From a lookup of the germline V gene (reference sequence), CDR1 and CDR2 are GTSNPN and SVGIG. The cysteine opens and the phenylalanine closes a CDR3 of 12 amino acids. Only CDR3 DNA is held: 36 bases, read in frame from base 1. The library relied on the immunoSEQ multiplex PCR assay. Adaptive Biotechnologies performed TCRbeta CDR3 sequencing at survey depth and reported CDR3 sequences, V/J genes, productive frequency, and template counts. Amplification of TCR beta CDR3 regions was performed from genomic DNA rather than from RNA. Per the source publication's procedure: Jensen-Shannon divergence was used to quantify pairwise repertoire overlap between tissues, with a value of 1 meaning complete divergence and a value of 0 meaning identical repertoires. Tissues were clustered by single-linkage agglomerative hierarchical clustering of pairwise JSD values and displayed as dendrograms. All patient samples were analyzed with GLIPH2 using simulation_depth 1000, kmer_min_depth 3 and cdr3_length_cutoff 8, and only groups containing more than two unique CDR3s were kept. A standardized tissue-overlap score was generated by extrapolating Jaccard GLIPH-group overlap across patients to a standard repertoire size of 1000 clones. Linear mixed-effect models, with tissue as a fixed effect and individual as a random effect, were used to test how diversity related to clinical or experimental variables. This immuneACCESS table, as held by TCRdb, lists in-frame sequences with V and J called but not all clones. Of the missing ones, under half trace to an unresolved V gene in checked studies; the others have no known cause. That table supplies the V and J calls and clone size; D and trimming were determined from the DNA. In this sample the table shows about 4,400 clones, around 65% of which occur a single time. Jointly, the top ten make up 6.5% to 7.5% of the sample.

This specimen consisted of left colon tissue, obtained at autopsy. This receptor chain uses TRBV30 and TRBJ1-2; the D gene assignment is ambiguous. The TCR originated in a male donor aged 60 or over with lung cancer. The bases read TGTGCCTGGAGCCCCAGCAACTATGGCTACACCTTC. Its translation is CAWSPSNYGYTF.